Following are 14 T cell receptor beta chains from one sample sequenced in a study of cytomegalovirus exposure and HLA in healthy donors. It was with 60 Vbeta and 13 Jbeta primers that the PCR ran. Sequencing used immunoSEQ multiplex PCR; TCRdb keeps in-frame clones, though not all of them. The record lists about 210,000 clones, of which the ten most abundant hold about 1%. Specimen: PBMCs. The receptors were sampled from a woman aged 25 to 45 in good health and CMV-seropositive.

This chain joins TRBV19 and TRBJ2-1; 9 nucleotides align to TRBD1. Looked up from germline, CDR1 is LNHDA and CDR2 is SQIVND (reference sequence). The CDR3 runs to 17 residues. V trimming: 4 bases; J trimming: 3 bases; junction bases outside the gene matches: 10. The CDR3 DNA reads TGTGCCAGTAGTACCGATCCACAGGGGGCCCACTACAATGAGCAGTTCTTC. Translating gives CASSTDPQGAHYNEQFF.

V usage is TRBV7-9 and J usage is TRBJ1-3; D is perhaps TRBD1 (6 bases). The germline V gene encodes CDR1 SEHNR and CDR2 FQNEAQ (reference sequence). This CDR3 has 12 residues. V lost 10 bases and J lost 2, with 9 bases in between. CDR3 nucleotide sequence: TGTGCCATACAGGGTCCTGGAAACACCATATATTTT. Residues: CAIQGPGNTIYF.

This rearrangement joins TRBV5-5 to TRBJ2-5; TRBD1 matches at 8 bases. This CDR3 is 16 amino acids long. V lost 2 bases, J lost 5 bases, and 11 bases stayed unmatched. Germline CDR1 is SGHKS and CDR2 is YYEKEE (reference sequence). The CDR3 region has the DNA TGTGCCAGCAGCTTTCATGGGGACAGGTCCGTGGAGACCCAGTACTTC. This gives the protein CASSFHGDRSVETQYF.

The CDR3 sequence is CASSFLGDRGEQYF. The DNA for the CDR3 is TGTGCCAGCAGCTTCTTGGGGGACAGGGGCGAGCAGTACTTC. The chain is built from TRBV7-2 and TRBJ2-7, with 10 bases that match TRBD1. V dropped 3 bases and J dropped 6; count of bases not matched to a gene: 5. The CDR3 is made up of 14 amino acids. Germline CDR1 reads SGHTA; CDR2 reads FQGNSA.

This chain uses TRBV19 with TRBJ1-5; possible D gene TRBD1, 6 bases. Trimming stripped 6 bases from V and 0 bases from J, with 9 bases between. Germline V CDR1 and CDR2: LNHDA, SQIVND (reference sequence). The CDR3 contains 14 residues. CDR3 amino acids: CASRTGLSNQPQHF. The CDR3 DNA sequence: TGTGCCAGTAGGACAGGACTTAGCAATCAGCCCCAGCATTTT.

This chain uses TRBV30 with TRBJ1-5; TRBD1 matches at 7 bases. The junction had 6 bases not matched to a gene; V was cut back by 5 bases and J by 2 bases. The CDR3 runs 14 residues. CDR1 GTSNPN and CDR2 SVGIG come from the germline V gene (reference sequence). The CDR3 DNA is TGTGCCTGGGGTAGACAGGGTGGCAATCAGCCCCAGCATTTT. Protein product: CAWGRQGGNQPQHF.

CDR3 protein: CASSIVRLASTDTQYF. The CDR3 coding sequence is TGTGCCAGTAGTATAGTCCGACTAGCTAGCACAGATACGCAGTATTTT. The chain joins TRBV19 to TRBJ2-3; 7 bases are shared with TRBD2. V shed 1 base, J shed 0 bases, and the junction held 4 bases outside the gene matches. Germline-derived CDR1 and CDR2 are LNHDA and SQIVND (reference sequence). This CDR3 has 16 residues.

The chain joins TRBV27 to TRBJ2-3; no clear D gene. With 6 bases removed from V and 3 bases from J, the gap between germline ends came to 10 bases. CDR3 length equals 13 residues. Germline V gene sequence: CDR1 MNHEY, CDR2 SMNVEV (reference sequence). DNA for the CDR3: TGTGCCAGCAGGTATTCCTCTACAGATACGCAGTATTTT. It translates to CASRYSSTDTQYF.

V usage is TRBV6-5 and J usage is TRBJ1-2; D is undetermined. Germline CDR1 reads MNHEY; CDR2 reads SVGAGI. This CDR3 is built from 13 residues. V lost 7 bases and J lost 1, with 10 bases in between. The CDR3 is CASTRDFNYGYTF. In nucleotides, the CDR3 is TGTGCCAGCACGAGGGATTTTAACTATGGCTACACCTTC.

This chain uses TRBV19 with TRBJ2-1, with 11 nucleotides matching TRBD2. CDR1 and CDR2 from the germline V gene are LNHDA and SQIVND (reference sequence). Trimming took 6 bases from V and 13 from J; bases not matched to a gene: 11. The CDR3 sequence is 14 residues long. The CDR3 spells CASRLAGEWRIQFF. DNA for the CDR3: TGTGCCAGTAGACTAGCGGGAGAATGGCGTATCCAGTTCTTC.

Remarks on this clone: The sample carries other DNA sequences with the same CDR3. The CDR3 DNA follows: TGTGCCAGCAGGTGGACTAGGAGCACAGATACGCAGTATTTT. It is translated as CASRWTRSTDTQYF. The rearrangement links TRBV6-6 to TRBJ2-3; 7 positions match TRBD2. With 6 bases clipped from V and 0 bases from J, the junction kept 3 bases outside the gene matches. CDR3 length: 14 residues. Looked up from germline, CDR1 is MNHNY and CDR2 is SVGAGI (reference sequence).

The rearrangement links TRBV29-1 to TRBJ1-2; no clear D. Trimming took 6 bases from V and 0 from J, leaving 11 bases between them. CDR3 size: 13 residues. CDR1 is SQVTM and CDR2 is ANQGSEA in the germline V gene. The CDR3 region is CSVQQGANYGYTF. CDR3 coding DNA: TGCAGCGTCCAACAAGGAGCTAACTATGGCTACACCTTC.

The CDR3 region has the DNA TGCGCCAGCAGCTTGGCCGCACTCTCGAACACCGGGGAGCTGTTTTTT. Protein sequence: CASSLAALSNTGELFF. The V and J genes are TRBV5-1 and TRBJ2-2; D uncertain. In germline, CDR1 is SGHRS, CDR2 YFSETQ. V was pared by 0 bases and J by 0 bases, with 9 bases between. The CDR3 covers 16 residues.

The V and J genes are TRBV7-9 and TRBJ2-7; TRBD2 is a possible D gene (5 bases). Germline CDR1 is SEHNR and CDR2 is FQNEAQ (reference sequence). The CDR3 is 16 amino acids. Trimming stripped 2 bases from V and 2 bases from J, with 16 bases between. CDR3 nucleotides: TGTGCCAGCAGCTTAATTCCGGGGAAAACAGCCTACGAGCAGTACTTC. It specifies CASSLIPGKTAYEQYF.